This T cell receptor (beta chain) was identified during a study of blood T cell repertoires in COVID-19. Per the original methods: The authors estimated nucleated cell counts from reference gene primer amplification. Produced via immunoSEQ multiplex PCR; TCRdb's table is partial and in-frame only. D and trimming were read from the DNA, whereas the V and J calls and clone size are those reported in that table. The sample lists 300,000 to 450,000 clones, 85% seen once, with about 3.6% in the top ten. Germline-derived CDR1 and CDR2 are SEHNR and FQNEAQ (reference sequence). The CDR3 is made up of 14 amino acids. V lost 5 bases and J lost 4; bases outside the gene matches: 5.

Sample: peripheral blood. The sequence came from a woman under 30 with acute or convalescent COVID-19. The V call is TRBV7-9, the J call TRBJ1-1, with 9 bases aligning to TRBD1. The CDR3 sequence is CASSRPGQGTEAFF. The CDR3 DNA follows: TGTGCCAGCAGCCGACCGGGACAGGGCACTGAAGCTTTCTTT.